This T cell receptor beta chain was recovered during a study of long-term antiretroviral therapy in people with HIV. With respect to this clone: Its cognate antigen is unknown.

The libraries were made with immunoSEQ v3.0 at survey level. Measured with immunoSEQ multiplex PCR; TCRdb has only the in-frame clones, and not every one. The sample lists 25,000 to 35,000 clones; 95% were seen once. Points from the study as a whole: Clones showing expansion before ART dominated the repertoire at all time points. Nothing was known about ART adherence, viral resistance or changes in therapy.

In each sample, about 0.95-10 million cryopreserved PBMC were present before DNA extraction. The receptor was isolated from a man under 40 with HIV. The sample consisted of unsorted PBMCs, taken 5.3 years after starting antiretroviral therapy.

Here the CDR3 reads CASSLWRTETQYF. DNA for the CDR3: TGTGCCAGCAGCTTATGGCGTACGGAGACCCAGTACTTC. The V call is TRBV7-6, the J call TRBJ2-5; D remains ambiguous. Germline CDR1 and CDR2: SGHVS and FNYEAQ. Trimming pared 2 bases from V and 5 bases from J, leaving 9 bases between. This CDR3 contains 13 residues.